These 26 T cell receptor beta chains came from one sample sequenced in a study of response to subunit inactivated influenza vaccine. TCRdb reanalysed the RT-PCR reads using MiXCR and keeps one entry per CDR3 protein. The sample lists about 190,000 distinct CDR3 sequences; around 15% were seen once. Sequenced here: CD8+ T cells sorted from PBMCs, sampled about 5 days after vaccination. These receptors were collected from a man aged 45 to 65 who received an inactivated influenza vaccine.

This clonotype was seen only a few times. The rearrangement uses TRBV27 and TRBJ2-7; no definite D call. The length of the CDR3 is 14 residues. Trimming removed 6 bases at V and 6 bases at J, with 18 bases between. Germline values: CDR1 MNHEY, CDR2 SMNVEV (reference sequence). CDR3 nucleotide sequence: TGTGCCAGCAGCCATGGGCCGACATCTCTCGAGCAGTACTTC. This sequence encodes CASSHGPTSLEQYF.

The V and J genes are TRBV4-3 and TRBJ1-1; D is undetermined. Germline CDR1 and CDR2: LGHNA and YSLEER. V lost 2 bases and J 2 bases, leaving 9 bases between the germline ends. This CDR3 has 14 residues. CDR3 in amino acids: CASSQKHQNTEAFF. The CDR3 DNA reads TGCGCCAGCAGCCAAAAACACCAAAACACTGAAGCTTTCTTT.

V and J are TRBV27 and TRBJ2-5; 9 nucleotides align to TRBD1. The CDR3 consists of 14 residues. Germline trimming cut 8 bases from V and 5 bases from J; bases unmatched to any gene: 9. Per the germline V gene, CDR1 is MNHEY and CDR2 is SMNVEV (reference sequence). The CDR3 protein is CASSATGGWETQYF. CDR3 in DNA: TGTGCCAGCTCCGCTACAGGGGGCTGGGAGACCCAGTACTTC.

This chain joins TRBV4-3 and TRBJ2-3, with 8 nucleotides matching TRBD2. Trimming cost V 0 bases and J 1 base; bases outside gene matches: 6. Germline CDR1 reads LGHNA; CDR2 reads YSLEER. There are 17 residues in the CDR3. In DNA form, the CDR3 reads TGCGCCAGCAGCCAAGATGTAGCGGGGACCCGCACAGATACGCAGTATTTT. Amino acids: CASSQDVAGTRTDTQYF.

This clonotype was recorded a few times. V gene TRBV5-6 combines with J gene TRBJ2-3; D is unresolved. Germline V gene data show CDR1 as SGHDT and CDR2 as YYEEEE. The germline V and J ends were trimmed by 4 bases and 4 bases, with 13 bases remaining between them. This CDR3 is built from 14 residues. The CDR3 protein is CASSRSLAADTQYF. The CDR3 region has the DNA TGTGCCAGCAGCCGCTCTTTGGCGGCAGATACGCAGTATTTT.

This clonotype appeared a few times. The chain carries TRBV7-9 and TRBJ2-5, with TRBD2 matching 15 bases. The CDR3 sequence is 16 residues long. Germline values: CDR1 SEHNR, CDR2 FQNEAQ (reference sequence). V was clipped by 6 bases and J by 3 bases; unmatched bases: 5. In DNA, the CDR3 is TGTGCCAGCAGTTTGGGACTAGCGGGGGGCAAAGAGACCCAGTACTTC. Translating it yields CASSLGLAGGKETQYF.

This clonotype was recorded many times. The chain carries TRBV7-6 and TRBJ1-6; D gene ambiguous. CDR1 is SGHVS and CDR2 is FNYEAQ in the germline V gene. Trimming pared 0 bases from V and 7 bases from J, leaving 13 bases between. There are 16 residues in the CDR3. The CDR3: CASSLASTDGNSPLHF. The CDR3 nucleotides are TGTGCCAGCAGCTTAGCGAGCACGGATGGCAATTCACCCCTCCACTTT.

This clonotype was detected many times. The J gene is TRBJ2-1, the V gene TRBV12-3 or TRBV12-4, with 12 positions matching TRBD2. With V trimmed by 3 bases and J by 7 bases, 4 bases remained unmatched. The CDR3 is made up of 15 amino acids. The CDR3 here is CASSFEGLAGNEQFF. In DNA, the CDR3 is TGTGCCAGCAGTTTCGAGGGACTAGCGGGTAATGAGCAGTTCTTC.

This chain connects TRBV6-2 or TRBV6-3 to TRBJ1-2; D is undetermined. Germline values: CDR1 MNHEY, CDR2 SVGEGT. The CDR3 has 13 residues. Between the trimmed V and J ends, which lost 3 bases and 5 bases, there was a span of 10 bases. CDR3 amino acids: CASSYTEFYGYTF. The CDR3 bases are TGTGCCAGCAGTTATACGGAATTTTATGGCTACACCTTC.

This clonotype has ten or more counts. The chain has TRBV6-5 and TRBJ2-5; D may be TRBD1 (5 bases). CDR3 length: 16 residues. Germline V gene data show CDR1 as MNHEY and CDR2 as SVGAGI. Trimming shortened V by 2 bases and J by 3 bases, and 16 bases separated the two germline ends. The CDR3 loop is CASSYGAELSKETQYF. The CDR3 DNA reads as TGTGCCAGCAGTTACGGGGCAGAACTTTCCAAAGAGACCCAGTACTTC.

The chain combines TRBV6-1 with TRBJ2-4, with D possibly matching TRBD1 (6 bases). Germline CDR1 MNHNS, CDR2 SASEGT. The CDR3 is 16 residues long. V was pared by 5 bases and J by 3 bases, with 17 bases between. The DNA of the CDR3 is TGTGCCAGCAGTACCAGGGGACCCCTGGGCAAAAACATTCAGTACTTC. This sequence encodes CASSTRGPLGKNIQYF.

The J gene is TRBJ1-2, the V gene TRBV4-3, with 9 bases matching TRBD1. Germline V gives CDR1 LGHNA, CDR2 YSLEER. CDR3 size: 14 residues. J was trimmed by 7 bases and V by 4 bases; bases with no gene match: 7. CDR3 loop: CASSPRYRGLGYTF. The DNA of the CDR3 is TGCGCCAGCAGCCCTAGGTACAGGGGGCTTGGCTACACCTTC.

The rearrangement uses TRBV20-1 and TRBJ2-7, with 8 bases lining up with TRBD2. CDR1 and CDR2 (germline): DFQATT, SNEGSKA (reference sequence). The V gene end was trimmed by 0 bases and the J gene end by 4 bases; junction bases not matched to a gene: 8. CDR3 size: 15 residues. CDR3 in amino acids: CSARDPTGGPYEQYF. The CDR3 region has the DNA TGCAGTGCTAGAGATCCAACGGGAGGGCCGTACGAGCAGTACTTC.

The V call is TRBV5-4, the J call TRBJ2-1; either TRBD1 or TRBD2 may supply D (6 bases each). Trimming shortened V by 4 bases and J by 8 bases, and 19 bases separated the two germline ends. The CDR3 has 15 residues. CDR1 is SGHNT and CDR2 is YYREEE in the germline V gene (reference sequence). The CDR3 DNA follows: TGTGCCAGCAGCGCTGGCAAAGGGGGGTTGGATGAGCAGTTCTTC. As protein: CASSAGKGGLDEQFF.

The sample holds a few counts of this clonotype. J is TRBJ1-3 and V is TRBV11-2; no reliable D call. The CDR3 sequence is 16 residues long. The V end was cut by 5 bases, the J end by 4 bases, with 18 bases between. CDR1 and CDR2 from the germline V gene are SGHAT and FQNNGV. CDR3 region: CASSPSFRSKGNTIYF. For the CDR3, the DNA is TGTGCCAGCAGCCCTAGTTTTCGGTCTAAGGGAAACACCATATATTTT.

V and J are TRBV18 and TRBJ2-1, with D possibly being TRBD2 (6 bases). Between the trimmed V and J ends, which lost 3 bases and 3 bases, there was a span of 15 bases. Germline CDR1 and CDR2: KGHSH and LQKENI. This CDR3 contains 16 residues. The CDR3 sequence is CASSPRAGSLYNEQFF. The DNA of the CDR3 is TGTGCCAGCTCACCCCGGGCGGGGTCCCTCTACAATGAGCAGTTCTTC.

This clonotype was counted only a few times. V gene TRBV4-2 combines with J gene TRBJ2-7, with unresolved D. The germline V gene encodes CDR1 LGHNA and CDR2 YNFKEQ. Trimming removed 3 bases from V and 6 bases from J, with 9 bases in between. The CDR3 has 12 residues. The CDR3 loop is CASSQASGEQYF. The CDR3 nucleotides read TGTGCCAGCAGCCAGGCCTCCGGCGAGCAGTACTTC.

This chain links TRBV6-1 with TRBJ2-7; 10 bases line up with TRBD1. The germline V gene has CDR1 MNHNS and CDR2 SASEGT. The CDR3 runs to 14 residues. Losses at the gene ends were 7 bases for V and 3 bases for J; bases not matched to a gene: 6. The CDR3 loop is CASTPGTGDYEQYF. The CDR3 DNA sequence: TGTGCCAGCACTCCGGGGACAGGGGACTACGAGCAGTACTTC.

V is TRBV19 and J is TRBJ2-1, with D possibly being TRBD1 (6 bases). CDR1 and CDR2 from the germline V gene are LNHDA and SQIVND (reference sequence). With 6 bases removed from V and 4 bases from J, the gap between germline ends came to 16 bases. The CDR3 covers 15 residues. CDR3 amino acids: CASSLDSPAYNEQFF. For the CDR3, the DNA is TGTGCCAGTAGCTTGGACAGCCCGGCTTACAATGAGCAGTTCTTC.

This CDR3 reads CSVQSGVRYEQYF. CDR3 in DNA: TGCAGCGTCCAGAGCGGGGTTCGATACGAGCAGTACTTC. J is TRBJ2-7 and V is TRBV29-1; the match to TRBD2 covers 7 bases. J lost 4 bases, V lost 6 bases, and 9 bases had no gene match. Germline lookup yields CDR1 SQVTM and CDR2 ANQGSEA. This CDR3 is built from 13 residues.

This sequence joins TRBV7-8 and TRBJ2-7; TRBD1 is a possible D gene (6 bases). Trimming removed 5 bases at V and 3 bases at J, with 26 bases between. The CDR3 sequence is 18 residues long. CDR1 and CDR2 (germline): SGHVS, FQNEAQ. DNA for the CDR3: TGTGCCAGCAGCGAAGCGTCTCAGGCCGAAGGGGGATACTACGAGCAGTACTTC. This codes for CASSEASQAEGGYYEQYF.

V is TRBV25-1 and J is TRBJ2-1; no clear D. This CDR3 is 13 amino acids long. Between the trimmed V and J ends, which lost 4 bases and 3 bases, there was a span of 7 bases. Germline CDR1 reads MGHDK; CDR2 reads SYGVNS. In nucleotides, the CDR3 is TGTGCCAGCAGTGTTAACAGCTACAATGAGCAGTTCTTC. It encodes CASSVNSYNEQFF. Drawing the rest from reference TRBV25-1 and TRBJ2-1, the complete variable domain is EADIYQTPRYLVIGTGKKITLECSQTMGHDKMYWYQQDPGMELHLIHYSYGVNSTEKGDLSSESTVSRIRTEHFPLTLESARPSHTSQYLCASSVNSYNEQFFGPGTRLTVL.

This clonotype has more than one count but fewer than ten. In nucleotides, the CDR3 is TGTGCCAGCAGCCTCGGACAGGGACCTTCCTACGAGCAGTACTTC. As protein: CASSLGQGPSYEQYF. This chain links TRBV9 with TRBJ2-7; 8 nucleotides line up with TRBD1. The CDR3 has 15 residues. With 4 bases clipped from V and 1 base from J, the junction kept 7 bases outside the gene matches. In germline, CDR1 is SGDLS, CDR2 YYNGEE.

This clonotype was counted between two and nine times. The chain is built from TRBV20-1 and TRBJ2-7; 8 bases line up with TRBD2. This CDR3 is 15 amino acids long. The V and J ends lost 6 bases and 3 bases, in that order; junction bases with no gene match: 13. Germline-derived CDR1 and CDR2 are DFQATT and SNEGSKA (reference sequence). CDR3 sequence: CSALGQRERFYEQYF. In DNA form, the CDR3 reads TGCAGTGCCCTCGGGCAGCGGGAGAGGTTCTACGAGCAGTACTTC.

In its sample, this clonotype was seen a few times. The J gene is TRBJ1-3, the V gene TRBV7-9; no definite D call. The CDR3 runs 11 residues. Trimming pared 8 bases from V and 3 bases from J, leaving 5 bases between. CDR1 and CDR2 from the germline V gene are SEHNR and FQNEAQ (reference sequence). The CDR3, as DNA: TGTGCCAGCCTCATTGGAAACACCATATATTTT. This sequence encodes CASLIGNTIYF.

This clonotype was seen a handful of times. This sequence joins TRBV4-3 and TRBJ2-1; perhaps TRBD2 as D (6 bases). This CDR3 is 17 amino acids long. CDR1 is LGHNA and CDR2 is YSLEER in the germline V gene. V lost 0 bases and J 0 bases, leaving 12 bases between the germline ends. The CDR3 coding sequence is TGCGCCAGCAGCCAAGATCGGGGCGGGGTCTCCTACAATGAGCAGTTCTTC. Its protein product is CASSQDRGGVSYNEQFF.